These T cell receptor beta chains were read from a single sample in a study of shared clonotypes between healthy human individuals. Clones were read by immunoSEQ multiplex PCR, and TCRdb kept only the in-frame ones, dropping some. The repertoire includes roughly 2,000,000 clones, about 95% of them detected once, and more than 0.9% sits in the top ten. Sequenced sample: naive CD8+ T cells sorted from blood. The receptors were gathered from a young man in good health. The CDR3 runs from the conserved cysteine through the conserved F or W. A D gene is named only where the DNA matches it firmly. Not every row has a clone size; where given, it reads once, few, many or a size class.

>TRBJ1-5|.|TRBD1|TRBV28
TGTGCCAGCGAAACCGGGACAGGCGGACCCTATAGCAATCAGCCCCAGCATTTT
CASETGTGGPYSNQPQHF
>TRBJ2-2|.|.|TRBV28
TGTGCCAGCAGCGTCACGAACACCGGGGAGCTGTTTTTT
CASSVTNTGELFF
>TRBJ2-1|.|.|TRBV6-5
TGTGCCAGCAGTTACTCGACTGGGGAATTGGGCAATGAGCAGTTCTTC
CASSYSTGELGNEQFF
>TRBJ2-7|.|.|TRBV6-1
TGTGCCAGCAGTGAAGGACAGCCCTACGAGCAGTACTTC
CASSEGQPYEQYF
>TRBJ1-6|.|.|TRBV7-9
TGTGCCAGCAGTTCGACAGCACCTAATTCACCCCTCCACTTT
CASSSTAPNSPLHF
>TRBJ2-2|.|TRBD2|TRBV28
TGTGCCAGCAGTGGGGGACTAGCGGGAGGAACCGGGGAGCTGTTTTTT
CASSGGLAGGTGELFF
>TRBJ2-5|.|TRBD1|TRBV7-8
TGTGCCAGCAGCCTCGGGACAGCCCAAGAGACCCAGTACTTC
CASSLGTAQETQYF
>TRBJ2-3|few|.|TRBV5-6
TGTGCCAGCAGCTTGGAAGATACGCAGTATTTT
CASSLEDTQYF
>TRBJ2-3|.|.|TRBV7-9
TGTGCCAGTAGACCAGATACGCAGTATTTT
CASRPDTQYF
>TRBJ2-7|.|.|TRBV7-6
TGTGCCAGCAGCCCCGCCGCAACCCTGTACGAGCAGTACTTC
CASSPAATLYEQYF
>TRBJ2-5|.|.|TRBV6-5
TGTGCCAGCAGTTACTCTCCAGCGGAGCAAGAGACCCAGTACTTC
CASSYSPAEQETQYF
>TRBJ1-3|.|.|TRBV6-1
TGTGCCAGCAGTGAACAGGATACCTCTGGAAACACCATATATTTT
CASSEQDTSGNTIYF
>TRBJ1-5|.|.|TRBV19
TGTGCCAGTAGTATAGGGACGGGGGATCAGCCCCAGCATTTT
CASSIGTGDQPQHF
>TRBJ2-2|.|TRBD2|TRBV28
TGTGCCAGCAGTCCTAAGCGGGGCACGAACACCGGGGAGCTGTTTTTT
CASSPKRGTNTGELFF
>TRBJ2-7|.|.|TRBV7-9
TGTGCCAGCAGCTCGCTCCGGGACGAGCAGTACTTC
CASSSLRDEQYF
>TRBJ2-7|once|.|TRBV14
TGTGCCATTCCGGCGGAAAACTCCTACGAGCAGTACTTC
CAIPAENSYEQYF
>TRBJ2-7|.|TRBD2|TRBV27
TGTGCCAGCAGTCTCTCTAGCGGGGGTGACTACGAGCAGTACTTC
CASSLSSGGDYEQYF
>TRBJ1-6|.|.|TRBV5-5
TGTGCCAGCAGCTTGGGGGTCTCCTATAATTCACCCCTCCACTTT
CASSLGVSYNSPLHF
>TRBJ2-3|.|.|TRBV10-3
TGTGCCACCCTTGAACGGGGTAGCACAGATACGCAGTATTTT
CATLERGSTDTQYF
>TRBJ2-7|.|TRBD2|TRBV4-1
TGCGCCAGCAGCCAAGAAGGTGCTACGGGACTAGCGGACTACGAGCAGTACTTC
CASSQEGATGLADYEQYF
>TRBJ2-7|.|TRBD1|TRBV7-9
TGTGCCAGCAGCAGCTCCGGGACAGGGGTCCACGAGCAGTACTTC
CASSSSGTGVHEQYF
>TRBJ2-1|.|TRBD2|TRBV11-3
TGTGCCAGCAGCTTTATGCTAGCGGGGATCAATGAGCAGTTCTTC
CASSFMLAGINEQFF
>TRBJ1-5|.|.|TRBV28
TGTGAGGTGTGTCAGCCCCAGCATTTT
CEVCQPQHF
>TRBJ2-2|.|.|TRBV6-5
TGTGCCAGCAGTTACTCGGGCAGGGGAGTGACCGGGGAGCTGTTTTTT
CASSYSGRGVTGELFF
>TRBJ2-7|.|.|TRBV11-2
TGTGCCAGCAGCTCCTCCCCGGCCTACGAGCAGTACTTC
CASSSSPAYEQYF
>TRBJ1-5|.|.|TRBV30
TGTGCCTGGAGAGGGGGGTCGGTAGGCAATCAGCCCCAGCATTTT
CAWRGGSVGNQPQHF
>TRBJ2-1|.|.|TRBV9
TGTGCCAGCAGTACTACTAAGGAGCAGTTCTTC
CASSTTKEQFF
>TRBJ2-1|once|TRBD2|TRBV2
TGTGCCAGCGGCCCGACTAGCGGGGGCTTCTACAATGAGCAGTTCTTC
CASGPTSGGFYNEQFF
>TRBJ2-2|.|.|TRBV6-5
TGTGCCAGCAGTTACAAATCCAGCCCCGCCGGGGAGCTGTTTTTT
CASSYKSSPAGELFF
>TRBJ2-1|once|.|TRBV10-3
TGTGCCCTCGCAACACCGTTCTTC
CALATPFF
>TRBJ2-1|.|TRBD2|TRBV11-3
TGTGCCAGCAGTCCGGGGGGGTCCTACAATGAGCAGTTCTTC
CASSPGGSYNEQFF
>TRBJ2-7|.|.|TRBV4-1
TGCGCCAGCAGCCAAGGTGGTACGAGCGAGCAGTACTTC
CASSQGGTSEQYF
>TRBJ2-6|.|TRBD1|TRBV29-1
TGCAGCGTTGAGACAGGGGAGGCGGGGGCCAACGTCCTGACTTTC
CSVETGEAGANVLTF
>TRBJ2-3|.|.|TRBV27
TGTGCCAGCAGTTTAACCCTTACGGCGGGGAGAGGAGATACGCAGTATTTT
CASSLTLTAGRGDTQYF
>TRBJ2-3|.|.|TRBV6-1
TGTGCCAGCGATACGGTGGGACTTAGCACAGATACGCAGTATTTT
CASDTVGLSTDTQYF
>TRBJ2-3|once|.|TRBV7-9
TGTGCCAGCAGCGGCACCGGGACGGAGATGGATACGCAGTATTTT
CASSGTGTEMDTQYF
>TRBJ2-7|.|TRBD2|TRBV5-4
TGTGCCAGCACCTTGGGGCGGGGGGCCCCCTACGAGCAGTACTTC
CASTLGRGAPYEQYF
>TRBJ2-2|.|.|TRBV30
TGTGCCTGGAGTGTCCTACAGCCGAACACCGGGGAGCTGTTTTTT
CAWSVLQPNTGELFF
>TRBJ2-7|once|.|TRBV28
TGTGCCAGCAGTTCCCCGGGGGAGGCGTCCTACGAGCAGTACTTC
CASSSPGEASYEQYF
>TRBJ2-3|once|TRBD2|TRBV27
TGTGCCAGCAGTTCGGATCTAGCGGGGAGCACAGATACGCAGTATTTT
CASSSDLAGSTDTQYF
>TRBJ2-7|.|.|TRBV27
TGTGCCAGCAGCCAACAGGCATCCTACGAGCAGTACTTC
CASSQQASYEQYF
>TRBJ2-7|.|.|TRBV21-1
TGTGCCCAGCTCTCCGAGCAGTACTTC
CAQLSEQYF
>TRBJ2-1|.|.|TRBV5-4
TGTGCCAGCAGCTTGAGCGGAGGGGGATGGAATGAGCAGTTCTTC
CASSLSGGGWNEQFF
>TRBJ2-3|.|TRBD2|TRBV5-1
TGCGCCAGCAGCTTGGCCTCGCGGACTAGCGGAGACACAGATACGCAGTATTTT
CASSLASRTSGDTDTQYF
>TRBJ2-5|.|.|TRBV5-6
TGTGCCAGCAGCTTGATGTCAGGGCAAGAGACCCAGTACTTC
CASSLMSGQETQYF
>TRBJ1-6|.|TRBD1|TRBV27
TGTGCCAGCACCCCCGGGACAGGGAGACTCGTGGCCCTCCACTTT
CASTPGTGRLVALHF
>TRBJ2-3|.|.|TRBV7-2
TGTGCCAGCAGCTCCTGGGAGGTCGGGACAGATACGCAGTATTTT
CASSSWEVGTDTQYF
>TRBJ1-1|.|.|TRBV19
TGTGCCAGTAGTTCCCGGGACAACACTGAAGCTTTCTTT
CASSSRDNTEAFF
>TRBJ1-1|.|.|TRBV6-1
TGTGCCAGCAGAGGGCAGGCCGAAGCTTTCTTT
CASRGQAEAFF
>TRBJ2-7|.|.|TRBV5-6
TGTGCCAGCAGCTTGATGGGGACCCCCTCCTACGAGCAGTACTTC
CASSLMGTPSYEQYF
>TRBJ2-7|.|.|TRBV5-1
TGCGCCAGCGACAGAGAGCTCTACGAGCAGTACTTC
CASDRELYEQYF
>TRBJ1-4|.|.|TRBV7-9
TGTGCCAGCAGCTTAGTGTCGGAAAAACTGTTTTTT
CASSLVSEKLFF
>TRBJ2-5|.|.|TRBV27
TGTGCCAGCACAGGGAATCCGCAAGAGACCCAGTACTTC
CASTGNPQETQYF
>TRBJ2-1|.|.|TRBV27
TGTGCCAGCAGTTTAGAGTCGACGGTCAATGAGCAGTTCTTC
CASSLESTVNEQFF
>TRBJ1-2|once|.|TRBV30
TGTGCCTGGGGTTCCTACGGAATTAACTATGGCTACACCTTC
CAWGSYGINYGYTF
>TRBJ1-2|.|.|TRBV13
TGTGCCAGCAGCTTAGGCGAACAGGGATTGAATGGCTACACCTTC
CASSLGEQGLNGYTF
>TRBJ2-1|.|.|TRBV2
TGTGCCCCCGGTAATGACAGGATCCTAAACAATGAGCAGTTCTTC
CAPGNDRILNNEQFF
>TRBJ2-3|.|.|TRBV5-8
TGTGCCAGCAGCTTCCCCTCCTTCACAGATACGCAGTATTTT
CASSFPSFTDTQYF
>TRBJ2-3|.|.|TRBV27
TGTGCCAGCAGTTTATCGCCTTTTGGTGGCACAGATACGCAGTATTTT
CASSLSPFGGTDTQYF
>TRBJ2-7|.|.|TRBV27
TGTGCCAGCAGAGATGGGCCCGGGTACGAGCAGTACTTC
CASRDGPGYEQYF